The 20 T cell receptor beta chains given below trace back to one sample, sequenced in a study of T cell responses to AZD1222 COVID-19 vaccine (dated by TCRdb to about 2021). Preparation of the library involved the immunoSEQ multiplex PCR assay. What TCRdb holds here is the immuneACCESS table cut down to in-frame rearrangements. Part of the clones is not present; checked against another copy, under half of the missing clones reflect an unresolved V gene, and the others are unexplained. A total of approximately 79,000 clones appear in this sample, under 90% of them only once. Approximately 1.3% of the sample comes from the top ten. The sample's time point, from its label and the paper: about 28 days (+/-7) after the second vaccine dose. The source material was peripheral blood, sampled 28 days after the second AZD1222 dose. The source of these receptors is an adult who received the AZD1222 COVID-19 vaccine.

Here the CDR3 reads CASSQKGAWNEQFF. Here the CDR3 DNA reads TGTGCCAGCAGCCAGAAAGGGGCGTGGAATGAGCAGTTCTTC. V and J are TRBV3-1 (or the pseudogene TRBV3-2) and TRBJ2-1, with a weak D call TRBD1 (5 bases). V shed 3 bases and J shed 7 bases, with 13 bases lying between them. The CDR3 has 14 amino acids. CDR1 and CDR2 (germline): LGHDT, YNNKEL (reference sequence).

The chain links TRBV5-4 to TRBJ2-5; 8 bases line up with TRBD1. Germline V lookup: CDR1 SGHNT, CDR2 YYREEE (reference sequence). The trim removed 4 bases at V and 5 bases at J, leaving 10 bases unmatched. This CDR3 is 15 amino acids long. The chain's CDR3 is CASSPTGGFEETQYF. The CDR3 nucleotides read TGTGCCAGCAGCCCCACAGGGGGATTCGAGGAGACCCAGTACTTC.

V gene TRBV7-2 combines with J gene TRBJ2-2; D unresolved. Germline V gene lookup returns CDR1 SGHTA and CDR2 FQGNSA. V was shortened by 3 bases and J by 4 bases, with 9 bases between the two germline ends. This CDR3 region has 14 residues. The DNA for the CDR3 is TGTGCCAGCAGCTTGATAAGTGGCACCGGGGAGCTGTTTTTT. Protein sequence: CASSLISGTGELFF. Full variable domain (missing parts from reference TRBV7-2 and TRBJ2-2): GAGVSQSPSNKVTEKGKDVELRCDPISGHTALYWYRQSLGQGLEFLIYFQGNSAPDKSGLPSDRFSAERTGGSVSTLTIQRTQQEDSAVYLCASSLISGTGELFFGEGSRLTVL.

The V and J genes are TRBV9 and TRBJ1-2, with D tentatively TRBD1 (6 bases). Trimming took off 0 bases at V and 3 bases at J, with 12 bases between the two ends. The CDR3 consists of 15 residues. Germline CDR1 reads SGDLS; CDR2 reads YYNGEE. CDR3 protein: CASSVEGGLDYGYTF. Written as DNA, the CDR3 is TGTGCCAGCAGCGTAGAGGGGGGTCTTGACTATGGCTACACCTTC.

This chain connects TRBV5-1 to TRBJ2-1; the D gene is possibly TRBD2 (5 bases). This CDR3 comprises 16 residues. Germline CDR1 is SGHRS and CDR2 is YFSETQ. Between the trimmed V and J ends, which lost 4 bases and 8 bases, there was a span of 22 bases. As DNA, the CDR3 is TGCGCCAGCAGCACCTCCGGGGTCGGCAGTAACGATGAGCAGTTCTTC. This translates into CASSTSGVGSNDEQFF. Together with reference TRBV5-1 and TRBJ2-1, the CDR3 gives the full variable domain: KAGVTQTPRYLIKTRGQQVTLSCSPISGHRSVSWYQQTPGQGLQFLFEYFSETQRNKGNFPGRFSGRQFSNSRSEMNVSTLELGDSALYLCASSTSGVGSNDEQFFGPGTRLTVL.

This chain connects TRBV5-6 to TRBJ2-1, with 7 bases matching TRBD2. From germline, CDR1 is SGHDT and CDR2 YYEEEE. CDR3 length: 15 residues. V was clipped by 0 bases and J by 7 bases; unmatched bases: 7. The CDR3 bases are TGTGCCAGCAGCTTGGCTGGCGGGAGATGGAATGAGCAGTTCTTC. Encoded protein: CASSLAGGRWNEQFF.

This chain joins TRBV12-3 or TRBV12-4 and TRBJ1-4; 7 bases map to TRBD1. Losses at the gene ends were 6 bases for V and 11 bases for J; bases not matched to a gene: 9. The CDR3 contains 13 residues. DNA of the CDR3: TGTGCCAGCAGAGACAGGGTAGTTTGGAAACTGTTTTTT. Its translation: CASRDRVVWKLFF.

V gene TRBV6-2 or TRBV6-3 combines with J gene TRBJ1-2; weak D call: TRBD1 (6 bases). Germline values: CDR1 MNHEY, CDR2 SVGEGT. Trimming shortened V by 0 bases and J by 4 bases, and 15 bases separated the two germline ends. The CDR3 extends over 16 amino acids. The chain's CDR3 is CASSYSGGRAVYGYTF. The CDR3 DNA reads TGTGCCAGCAGTTACTCCGGGGGGCGCGCGGTCTATGGCTACACCTTC.

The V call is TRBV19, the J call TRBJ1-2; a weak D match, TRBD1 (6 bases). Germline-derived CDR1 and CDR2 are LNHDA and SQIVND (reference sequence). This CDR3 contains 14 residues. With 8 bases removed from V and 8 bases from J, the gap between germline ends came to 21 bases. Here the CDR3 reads CASHPGGLLWGYTF. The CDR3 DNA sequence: TGTGCCAGTCACCCCGGGGGGCTACTATGGGGCTACACCTTC.

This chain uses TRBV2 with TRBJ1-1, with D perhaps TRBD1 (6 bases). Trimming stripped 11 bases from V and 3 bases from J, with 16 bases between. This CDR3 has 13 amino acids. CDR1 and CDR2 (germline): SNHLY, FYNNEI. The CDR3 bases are TGTGCCGGCTACAGGGAGATAGACACTGAAGCTTTCTTT. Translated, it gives CAGYREIDTEAFF.

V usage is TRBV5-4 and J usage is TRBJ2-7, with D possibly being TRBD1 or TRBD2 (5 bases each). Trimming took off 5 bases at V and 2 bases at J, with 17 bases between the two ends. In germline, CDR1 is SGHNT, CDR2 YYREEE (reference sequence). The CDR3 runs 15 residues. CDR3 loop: CASRHGTDPPYEQYF. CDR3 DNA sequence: TGTGCCAGCAGGCACGGGACGGATCCTCCCTACGAGCAGTACTTC. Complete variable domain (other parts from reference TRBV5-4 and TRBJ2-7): ETGVTQSPTHLIKTRGQQVTLRCSSQSGHNTVSWYQQALGQGPQFIFQYYREEENGRGNFPPRFSGLQFPNYSSELNVNALELDDSALYLCASRHGTDPPYEQYFGPGTRLTVT.

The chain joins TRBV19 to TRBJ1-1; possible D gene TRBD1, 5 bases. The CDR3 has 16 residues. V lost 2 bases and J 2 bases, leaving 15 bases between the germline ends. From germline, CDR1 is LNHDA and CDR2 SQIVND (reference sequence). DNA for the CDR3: TGTGCCAGTAGTATATCCGGGGGTGGAGGTAACACTGAAGCTTTCTTT. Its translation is CASSISGGGGNTEAFF.

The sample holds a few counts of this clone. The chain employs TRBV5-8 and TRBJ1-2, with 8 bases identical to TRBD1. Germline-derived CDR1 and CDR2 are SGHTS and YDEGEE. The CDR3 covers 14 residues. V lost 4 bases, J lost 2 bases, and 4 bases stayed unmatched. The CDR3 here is CASSITGGNYGYTF. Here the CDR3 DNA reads TGTGCCAGCAGCATCACAGGGGGAAACTATGGCTACACCTTC.

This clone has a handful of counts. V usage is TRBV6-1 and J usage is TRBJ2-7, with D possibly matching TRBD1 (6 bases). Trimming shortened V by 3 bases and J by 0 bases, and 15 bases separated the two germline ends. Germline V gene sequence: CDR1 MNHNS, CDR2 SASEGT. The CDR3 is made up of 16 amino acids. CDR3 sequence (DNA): TGTGCCAGCAGTGATGCCGGGACACCGGGCTCCTACGAGCAGTACTTC. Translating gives CASSDAGTPGSYEQYF.

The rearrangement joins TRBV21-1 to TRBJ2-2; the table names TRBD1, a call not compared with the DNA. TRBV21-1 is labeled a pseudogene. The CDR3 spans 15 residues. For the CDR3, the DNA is TGTGCCAGCAGCAAGGGGACAGGGGGATCCGGGGAGCTGTTTTTT. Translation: CASSKGTGGSGELFF.

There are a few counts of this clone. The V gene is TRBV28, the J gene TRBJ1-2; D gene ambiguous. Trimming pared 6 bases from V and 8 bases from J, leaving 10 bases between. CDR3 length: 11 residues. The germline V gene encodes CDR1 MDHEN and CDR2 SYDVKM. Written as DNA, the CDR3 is TGTGCCAGCAGAACCCAGCGGGGCTACACCTTC. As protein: CASRTQRGYTF.

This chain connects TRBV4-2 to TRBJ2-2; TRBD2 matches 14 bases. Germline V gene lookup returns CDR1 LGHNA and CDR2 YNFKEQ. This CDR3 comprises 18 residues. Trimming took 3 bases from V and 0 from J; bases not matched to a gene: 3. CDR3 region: CASSHGLAGGSNTGELFF. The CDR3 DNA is TGTGCCAGCAGCCACGGACTAGCGGGAGGCTCGAACACCGGGGAGCTGTTTTTT.

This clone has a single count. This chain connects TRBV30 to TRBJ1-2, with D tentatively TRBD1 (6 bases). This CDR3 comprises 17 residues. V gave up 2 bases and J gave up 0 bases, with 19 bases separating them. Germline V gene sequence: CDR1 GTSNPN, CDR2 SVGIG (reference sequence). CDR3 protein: CAWSTPLTGSTNYGYTF. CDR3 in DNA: TGTGCCTGGAGTACCCCCCTCACAGGGAGTACTAACTATGGCTACACCTTC.

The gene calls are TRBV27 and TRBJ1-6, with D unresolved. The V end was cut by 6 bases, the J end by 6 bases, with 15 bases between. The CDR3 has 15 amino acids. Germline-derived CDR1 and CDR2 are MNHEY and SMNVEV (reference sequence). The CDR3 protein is CASSSQVILNSPLHF. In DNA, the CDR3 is TGTGCCAGCAGCTCGCAGGTGATCCTTAATTCACCCCTCCACTTT.

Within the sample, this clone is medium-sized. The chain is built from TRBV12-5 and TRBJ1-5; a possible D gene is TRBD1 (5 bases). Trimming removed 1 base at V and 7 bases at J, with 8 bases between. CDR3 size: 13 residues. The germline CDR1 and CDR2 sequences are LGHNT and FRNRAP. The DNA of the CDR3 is TGTGCTAGTGGTTTGGCAGGGCGCCAGCCCCAGCATTTT. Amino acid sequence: CASGLAGRQPQHF.